Below, one T cell receptor beta chain is given with its context. Antigen: not known. The CDR3 consists of 15 residues. The record originates from a study of cytomegalovirus exposure and HLA in healthy donors. These donors counted as nominally healthy when sampled, but unrecorded immune exposures were likely. 60 Vbeta and 13 Jbeta primers were used in PCR. Authors' methods: Later work found 65 million to 85 million unique TCR beta chains, with approximately 12 million shared. Clones were sequenced by immunoSEQ multiplex PCR, and TCRdb holds only the in-frame ones, with some missing. V, J and clone size were drawn from that table, and D and trimming were deduced from the DNA. The sample contains 150,000 to 200,000 clones, around 78% of which appear only once. Study outcomes and limitations: As a later analysis revealed, most CMV-associated TCR beta chains appeared HLA-restricted.

The TCR sequence derives from a woman between 35 and 50 years old in good health and CMV-seronegative. The V and J genes are TRBV21-1 and TRBJ2-7; TRBD1 is taken as the D call from the table, unchecked against the DNA. TRBV21-1 is described as a pseudogene. Sequenced: PBMCs. The CDR3 coding sequence is TGTGCCAGCACGAACGGGACAGGAAGATACTACGAGCAGTACTTC. Translation gives CASTNGTGRYYEQYF.